This TCR beta chain emerged from a study of blood T cell repertoires in COVID-19. Background on the study: Sample material is recorded as cDNA or gDNA derived from T cells, B-cell-depleted T cells, or PBMCs.

Per the original methods: Using reference gene primer amplification, nucleated cell counts were estimated. The method was immunoSEQ multiplex PCR; TCRdb's version includes in-frame clones alone and lacks a portion of them. That table furnishes V, J and clone size, whereas the DNA furnished D and trimming. Of over 120,000 clones in the sample, about 79% were seen once. This CDR3 has 14 amino acids. Looked up from germline, CDR1 is LGHDT and CDR2 is YNNKEL (reference sequence). V gave up 5 bases and J gave up 5 bases, with 10 bases separating them. This clonotype was obtained from a woman of 80 years or more with active or convalescent COVID-19. The genes are TRBV3-1 (or the pseudogene TRBV3-2) and TRBJ1-6; D gene ambiguous. The sample consisted of peripheral blood. As DNA, the CDR3 is TGTGCCAGCAGCAAACACATTGATAATTCACCCCTCCACTTT. It yields the protein CASSKHIDNSPLHF.